This entry is about one T cell receptor (beta chain). Primed by a sample-barcoded 5' primer and a J-beta primer mix, a second PCR proceeded for 7 to 11 cycles. TCRdb redid the calling of the 5' RACE reads with MiXCR, one entry per CDR3 protein. The sample records 550,000 to 750,000 distinct CDR3 sequences, under 25% being singletons. This specimen comes from a study of blood T cells in healthy people across ages. Germline CDR1 reads SQVTM; CDR2 reads ANQGSEA. The V segment lost 5 bases and the J segment 6 bases; nucleotides outside the gene matches: 12. The CDR3 is 16 amino acids. The sample consisted of blood. This TCR came from a man aged 65-85 years in good health. V and J are TRBV29-1 and TRBJ2-3; 12 bases fit TRBD2. CDR3 amino acids: CSVSYNRLAGADTQYF. CDR3 coding DNA: TGCAGCGTTTCCTACAACAGACTAGCGGGAGCGGATACGCAGTATTTT.